These 21 T cell receptor beta chains were sequenced from one sample in a study of siplizumab effects on memory and regulatory T cells (dated by TCRdb to about 2019). The method was the immunoSEQ multiplex PCR assay. This immuneACCESS table, as held by TCRdb, lists in-frame sequences with V and J called but not all clones. Of the missing ones, under half trace to an unresolved V gene in checked studies; the others have no known cause. The table for this sample lists about 85,000 clones; more than 85% of them were counted only once. The ten biggest clones cover roughly 20% of the sample. Sequenced: CD8+ T cells sorted from blood. The receptors originated from a human donor in good health.

V gene TRBV6-6 combines with J gene TRBJ1-1; TRBD1 might be the D (5 bases). Trimming removed 0 bases from V and 7 bases from J, with 15 bases in between. CDR3 length: 15 residues. Germline V gives CDR1 MNHNY, CDR2 SVGAGI (reference sequence). CDR3 residues: CASSYSITGAHEAFF. As DNA, the CDR3 is TGTGCCAGCAGTTACTCGATTACAGGCGCCCATGAAGCTTTCTTT.

Notes on this clone: The same CDR3 can be traced to other DNA sequences in this sample. This sequence joins TRBV27 and TRBJ1-5; D is possibly TRBD1 (5 bases). CDR3 length: 15 amino acids. Germline V lookup: CDR1 MNHEY, CDR2 SMNVEV (reference sequence). V lost 2 bases to trimming and J lost 0 bases, with 8 bases between them. The CDR3 here is CASSLGGGSNQPQHF. DNA of the CDR3: TGTGCCAGCAGTTTAGGGGGGGGTAGCAATCAGCCCCAGCATTTT.

The J gene is TRBJ2-2, the V gene TRBV4-1; D is unresolved. CDR3 length: 14 residues. Germline CDR1 MGHRA, CDR2 YSYEKL. V was cut by 4 bases and J by 4 bases, with 10 bases left in between. The CDR3 DNA sequence: TGCGCCAGCAGCCTTATACGCGGCACCGGGGAGCTGTTTTTT. Protein product: CASSLIRGTGELFF.

The CDR3 sequence: CASSPGAGELFF. In nucleotides, the CDR3 is TGTGCCAGCAGCCCCGGAGCCGGGGAGCTGTTTTTT. This sequence joins TRBV7-8 and TRBJ2-2; no clear D. The CDR3 loop spans 12 amino acids. The V gene lost 5 bases and the J gene lost 6 bases, with 7 bases spanning the gap. The germline V gene has CDR1 SGHVS and CDR2 FQNEAQ.

This clone has a single count. The rearrangement uses TRBV19 and TRBJ2-1, with 15 bases lining up with TRBD2. The CDR3 loop spans 16 amino acids. Looked up from germline, CDR1 is LNHDA and CDR2 is SQIVND (reference sequence). The junction had 6 bases not matched to a gene; V was cut back by 5 bases and J by 7 bases. The CDR3 protein is CASSAQGTSGRNEQFF. CDR3 nucleotides: TGTGCCAGTAGTGCACAGGGGACTAGCGGGAGGAATGAGCAGTTCTTC.

V is TRBV25-1 and J is TRBJ1-6; 8 bases are a match to TRBD1. CDR1 is MGHDK and CDR2 is SYGVNS in the germline V gene. V lost 4 bases, J lost 2 bases, and 10 bases stayed unmatched. The CDR3 runs to 18 residues. Written as DNA, the CDR3 is TGTGCCAGCAGTGGAGGACAGGGTGGAAGAACCTATAATTCACCCCTCCACTTT. Residues: CASSGGQGGRTYNSPLHF. Full variable domain (rest looked up from reference TRBV25-1 and TRBJ1-6): EADIYQTPRYLVIGTGKKITLECSQTMGHDKMYWYQQDPGMELHLIHYSYGVNSTEKGDLSSESTVSRIRTEHFPLTLESARPSHTSQYLCASSGGQGGRTYNSPLHFGNGTRLTVT.

This rearrangement joins TRBV27 to TRBJ2-7; possibly TRBD2 for D (6 bases). The CDR3 is 17 residues long. CDR1 MNHEY and CDR2 SMNVEV come from the germline V gene (reference sequence). The V end was cut by 1 base, the J end by 2 bases, with 18 bases between. The CDR3 loop is CASSLLRLGGAAYEQYF. The CDR3 coding sequence is TGTGCCAGCAGTTTATTACGGCTGGGGGGAGCGGCCTACGAGCAGTACTTC.

The chain carries TRBV7-8 and TRBJ1-1; 7 bases are shared with TRBD1. Losses at the gene ends were 5 bases for V and 3 bases for J; bases not matched to a gene: 12. Per the germline V gene, CDR1 is SGHVS and CDR2 is FQNEAQ. The CDR3 runs to 16 residues. CDR3 region: CASSQDQGVGDTEAFF. In nucleotides, the CDR3 is TGTGCCAGCAGCCAAGACCAGGGGGTAGGGGACACTGAAGCTTTCTTT.

This clone is judged medium-sized. The CDR3 region is CASSPTTSGGQFF. The CDR3 DNA reads as TGTGCCAGTAGTCCGACTACTAGCGGAGGGCAGTTCTTC. The V gene is TRBV19, the J gene TRBJ2-1; the match to TRBD2 covers 8 bases. CDR1 LNHDA and CDR2 SQIVND come from the germline V gene (reference sequence). The CDR3 consists of 13 residues. The V and J ends lost 5 bases and 12 bases, in that order; junction bases with no gene match: 9. Using reference TRBV19 and TRBJ2-1 for the parts outside the CDR3, the full variable domain is DGGITQSPKYLFRKEGQNVTLSCEQNLNHDAMYWYRQDPGQGLRLIYYSQIVNDFQKGDIAEGYSVSREKKESFPLTVTSAQKNPTAFYLCASSPTTSGGQFFGPGTRLTVL.

The V gene is TRBV15, the J gene TRBJ2-3; D is tentatively TRBD1 or TRBD2 (5 bases each). CDR1 and CDR2 from the germline V gene are LNHNV and YYDKDF (reference sequence). This CDR3 spans 16 amino acids. The ends were cut back, 4 bases at V and 6 bases at J, with 20 bases in the middle. CDR3 DNA: TGTGCCACCAGCACGTTGGAAAAGAGCCGGGGCGATACGCAGTATTTT. Translated, it gives CATSTLEKSRGDTQYF.

The chain links TRBV9 to TRBJ2-2, with D perhaps TRBD2 (6 bases). CDR1 and CDR2 (germline): SGDLS, YYNGEE. The CDR3 is made up of 15 amino acids. V was cut by 0 bases and J by 6 bases, with 12 bases left in between. The CDR3 bases are TGTGCCAGCAGCGTAGATGGCAGGAGGGCCGGGGAGCTGTTTTTT. This encodes CASSVDGRRAGELFF.

The chain combines TRBV10-3 with TRBJ1-2; D is unclear. V was trimmed by 9 bases and J by 8 bases, leaving 13 bases between them. The CDR3 consists of 11 residues. Germline V gene data show CDR1 as ENHRY and CDR2 as SYGVKD. The CDR3 region is CAMRELMGYTF. The CDR3 DNA sequence: TGTGCCATGAGGGAGCTAATGGGCTACACCTTC.

This clone is a singleton in its sample. The chain carries TRBV14 and TRBJ2-3; TRBD2 agrees at 14 bases. The V gene end was trimmed by 2 bases and the J gene end by 0 bases; junction bases not matched to a gene: 7. The CDR3 length is 19 residues. CDR1 and CDR2 from the germline V gene are SGHDN and FVKESK. CDR3 in amino acids: CASSQTGTSGSSSTDTQYF. The CDR3 DNA follows: TGTGCCAGCAGCCAAACCGGGACTAGCGGGAGTTCGAGCACAGATACGCAGTATTTT. The full variable domain, its missing parts supplied by reference TRBV14 and TRBJ2-3, is EAGVTQFPSHSVIEKGQTVTLRCDPISGHDNLYWYRRVMGKEIKFLLHFVKESKQDESGMPNNRFLAERTGGTYSTLKVQPAELEDSGVYFCASSQTGTSGSSSTDTQYFGPGTRLTVL.

The CDR3 here is CASSLSVVNEQFF. In nucleotides, the CDR3 is TGTGCCAGCAGTTTATCAGTAGTGAATGAGCAGTTCTTC. This chain links TRBV27 with TRBJ2-1; D not certain. CDR1 is MNHEY, CDR2 SMNVEV, per germline (reference sequence). The CDR3 has 13 residues. Trimming shortened V by 0 bases and J by 7 bases, and 7 bases separated the two germline ends.

V usage is TRBV11-2 and J usage is TRBJ2-1; 8 bases are a match to TRBD2. The germline gives CDR1 SGHAT, CDR2 FQNNGV. CDR3 length: 16 residues. With V trimmed by 4 bases and J by 4 bases, 9 bases remained unmatched. The CDR3 coding sequence is TGTGCCAGCAGCTCCAAAAGCACTAGCGGTTACAATGAGCAGTTCTTC. Its translation is CASSSKSTSGYNEQFF.

The CDR3 DNA sequence: TGTGCCAGCTCACTGAACACCGGGGAGCTGTTTTTT. This translates into CASSLNTGELFF. V and J are TRBV18 and TRBJ2-2; D is uncertain. CDR1 and CDR2 (germline): KGHSH, LQKENI. This CDR3 region has 12 residues. Trimming left V 4 bases short and J 1 base short, with 1 base between.

CDR3 DNA: TGTGCCATCAGTGATACGGGACAGGGTTGGGGCGAGCAGTACTTC. Translating it yields CAISDTGQGWGEQYF. The rearrangement links TRBV10-3 to TRBJ2-7, with TRBD1 identical over 9 bases. CDR1 and CDR2 from the germline V gene are ENHRY and SYGVKD. Unmatched junction bases numbered 9, after V lost 3 bases and J lost 6 bases. This CDR3 is 15 amino acids long.

This chain uses TRBV6-5 with TRBJ2-3; D is uncertain. V lost 0 bases and J lost 6, with 7 bases in between. This CDR3 contains 13 residues. Germline lookup yields CDR1 MNHEY and CDR2 SVGAGI. CDR3 residues: CASSYSNGDTQYF. As DNA, the CDR3 is TGTGCCAGCAGTTACTCGAATGGGGATACGCAGTATTTT.

In the case of this clone: At one end the junction does not follow the germline gene, possibly because of a read error. The chain is built from TRBV7-7 and TRBJ2-1; 10 bases map to TRBD2. The CDR3 covers 15 residues. Germline CDR1 SSHAT, CDR2 FNYEAQ (reference sequence). Here the CDR3 DNA reads TGTGCTAGCAGCTTCGGGACTAGCGATTACAATGAGCAGTTCTTC. Encoded protein: CASSFGTSDYNEQFF.

This clone was counted a few times. J is TRBJ2-7 and V is TRBV6-1; maybe TRBD1 (5 bases). Germline V gene lookup returns CDR1 MNHNS and CDR2 SASEGT. The CDR3 is made up of 16 amino acids. V lost 2 bases and J lost 0, with 14 bases in between. CDR3 sequence: CASSEQDITPSYEQYF. The CDR3 DNA reads as TGTGCCAGCAGTGAACAGGACATAACACCCTCCTACGAGCAGTACTTC.

V gene TRBV6-5 combines with J gene TRBJ2-1; the match to TRBD2 covers 8 bases. CDR3 length: 15 amino acids. After removal of 6 bases from V and 5 bases from J, the junction contained 9 bases not matched to a gene. Germline CDR1 is MNHEY and CDR2 is SVGAGI. CDR3 DNA sequence: TGTGCCAGCAGGAAACCCGGGACTAGGGACAATGAGCAGTTCTTC. This sequence encodes CASRKPGTRDNEQFF.